What follows are 29 T cell receptor beta chains derived from one specimen sequenced in a study of T cells in Graves' hyperthyroidism and ophthalmopathy. Regions amplified from RNA transcripts were the TCR beta CDR3 regions. First-round RT-PCR targeting the TCR CDR3 was performed with the HTBI primer set. TCRdb processed the multiplex PCR reads anew with MiXCR; each CDR3 protein has one entry. This table has about 740,000 distinct CDR3 sequences, approximately 15% appearing once. The sample comprised blood. These receptors originate from a woman between 18 and 29 years old with Graves' hyperthyroidism.

The rearrangement joins TRBV7-2 to TRBJ1-2, with TRBD1 matching over 7 bases. V gave up 7 bases and J gave up 6 bases; unmatched junction bases: 14. There are 15 residues in the CDR3. Germline assignment: CDR1 SGHTA and CDR2 FQGNSA. CDR3 sequence: CASNRNRGLVDGYTF. The CDR3 DNA is TGTGCCAGCAACCGAAACAGGGGATTAGTAGATGGCTACACCTTC.

The chain links TRBV20-1 to TRBJ2-1; 13 nucleotides line up with TRBD2. From germline, CDR1 is DFQATT and CDR2 SNEGSKA (reference sequence). The CDR3 runs to 20 residues. V lost 3 bases to trimming and J lost 0 bases; unmatched junction nucleotides: 14. In nucleotides, the CDR3 is TGCAGTGCTAGGGCTCTCCGTGGGACTAGCGGGACGAGCTCCTACAATGAGCAGTTCTTC. Translation: CSARALRGTSGTSSYNEQFF.

J is TRBJ2-1 and V is TRBV27; 7 nucleotides align to TRBD2. Germline CDR1 reads MNHEY; CDR2 reads SMNVEV (reference sequence). The CDR3 runs to 15 residues. Unmatched junction bases numbered 13, after V lost 6 bases and J lost 8 bases. CDR3 nucleotide sequence: TGTGCCAGCAGCCCTCGAGGACTAGGTCCCTATGAGCAGTTCTTC. Its protein is CASSPRGLGPYEQFF.

In its sample, this clonotype was seen many times. The chain is built from TRBV2 and TRBJ2-7; 10 bases map to TRBD1. From germline, CDR1 is SNHLY and CDR2 FYNNEI. Losses at the gene ends were 4 bases for V and 6 bases for J; bases not matched to a gene: 3. The CDR3 runs to 13 residues. The CDR3 spells CASSGRDRGEQYF. The CDR3 coding sequence is TGTGCCAGCAGTGGCCGGGACAGGGGCGAGCAGTACTTC. Full variable domain (outside the CDR3, taken from reference TRBV2 and TRBJ2-7): EPEVTQTPSHQVTQMGQEVILRCVPISNHLYFYWYRQILGQKVEFLVSFYNNEISEKSEIFDDQFSVERPDGSNFTLKIRSTKLEDSAMYFCASSGRDRGEQYFGPGTRLTVT.

This clonotype was counted ten times or more. The chain links TRBV20-1 to TRBJ2-7; 15 bases are shared with TRBD2. From germline, CDR1 is DFQATT and CDR2 SNEGSKA (reference sequence). The length of the CDR3 is 18 residues. V lost 5 bases to trimming and J lost 4 bases; unmatched junction nucleotides: 15. The CDR3 spells CSAPTGGLAGGRGYEQYF. The CDR3 nucleotides are TGCAGTGCTCCAACCGGGGGACTAGCGGGAGGCCGCGGTTACGAGCAGTACTTC.

This clonotype was detected ten times or more. For the CDR3, the DNA is TGTGCCAGCAGTTACCCCCGCGGGAGAGTTCACACAGATACGCAGTATTTT. It codes for CASSYPRGRVHTDTQYF. The gene calls are TRBV6-2 or TRBV6-3 and TRBJ2-3; 7 nucleotides align to TRBD2. Trimming took 2 bases from V and 2 from J; bases not matched to a gene: 10. CDR1 and CDR2 from the germline V gene are MNHEY and SVGEGT. The CDR3 sequence is 17 residues long.

The chain recombines TRBV28 with TRBJ2-1; 13 bases agree with TRBD2. Germline V CDR1 and CDR2: MDHEN, SYDVKM. The length of the CDR3 is 18 residues. The J segment lost 3 bases and the V segment lost 5 bases, leaving 10 bases of the junction unmatched. The CDR3 coding sequence is TGTGCCAGCAGTCCTCTAGCGGGACTAGCGGGATTCTACAATGAGCAGTTCTTC. Amino acid sequence: CASSPLAGLAGFYNEQFF.

This clonotype showed up just a few times. V gene TRBV10-1 combines with J gene TRBJ2-7, with D perhaps TRBD2 (6 bases). The length of the CDR3 is 13 residues. The germline gives CDR1 WNHNN, CDR2 SYGVQD (reference sequence). Trimming shortened V by 8 bases and J by 7 bases, and 18 bases separated the two germline ends. The CDR3 protein is CASARTYGGEQYF. In DNA, the CDR3 is TGCGCCAGCGCCAGGACCTACGGAGGGGAGCAGTACTTC.

This clonotype was seen repeatedly, ten times or more. The J gene is TRBJ1-5, the V gene TRBV28, with D unclear. Germline values: CDR1 MDHEN, CDR2 SYDVKM. V was trimmed by 5 bases and J by 5 bases, leaving 10 bases between them. The CDR3 loop spans 13 amino acids. CDR3 loop: CASSELTHQPQHF. Written as DNA, the CDR3 is TGTGCCAGCAGTGAACTGACCCATCAGCCCCAGCATTTT. Looking up the rest from reference TRBV28 and TRBJ1-5 gives the full variable domain: DVKVTQSSRYLVKRTGEKVFLECVQDMDHENMFWYRQDPGLGLRLIYFSYDVKMKEKGDIPEGYSVSREKKERFSLILESASTNQTSMYLCASSELTHQPQHFGDGTRLSIL.

With respect to this clonotype: It may be a read error: a sequence one base away is much more abundant. The chain recombines TRBV6-1 with TRBJ2-3; 12 bases are shared with TRBD2. Germline CDR1 is MNHNS and CDR2 is SASEGT. CDR3 length: 16 amino acids. CDR3 DNA: TGTGCCAGCAGGGGCGGACTAGCGGGACTCACAGGTACGCAGTATTTT. This sequence encodes CASRGGLAGLTGTQYF.

The J gene is TRBJ2-3, the V gene TRBV6-2 or TRBV6-3; D gene uncertain. V was trimmed by 1 base and J by 5 bases, leaving 1 base between them. Per germline, CDR1 MNHEY and CDR2 SVGEGT. This CDR3 has 11 residues. CDR3 region: CASSYLDTQYF. The CDR3 DNA follows: TGTGCCAGCAGTTACTTAGATACGCAGTATTTT.

This clonotype was recorded many times. V usage is TRBV2 and J usage is TRBJ1-1; tentative D call: TRBD1 (5 bases). Trimming stripped 4 bases from V and 2 bases from J, with 11 bases between. The CDR3 extends over 14 amino acids. Germline loops: CDR1 SNHLY, CDR2 FYNNEI. CDR3 coding DNA: TGTGCCAGCAGTGCGGACGGGGGAAACACTGAAGCTTTCTTT. This gives the protein CASSADGGNTEAFF. Full variable domain (outside the CDR3, taken from reference TRBV2 and TRBJ1-1): EPEVTQTPSHQVTQMGQEVILRCVPISNHLYFYWYRQILGQKVEFLVSFYNNEISEKSEIFDDQFSVERPDGSNFTLKIRSTKLEDSAMYFCASSADGGNTEAFFGQGTRLTVV.

This clonotype was recorded many times. This chain connects TRBV27 to TRBJ2-7, with 14 bases lining up with TRBD2. This CDR3 spans 19 amino acids. Germline CDR1 reads MNHEY; CDR2 reads SMNVEV (reference sequence). Germline trimming cut 5 bases from V and 0 bases from J; bases unmatched to any gene: 12. This CDR3 is CASSALGLAGGRSSYEQYF. CDR3 bases: TGTGCCAGCAGTGCCCTAGGACTAGCGGGAGGCCGGAGCTCCTACGAGCAGTACTTC.

A few counts support this clonotype. The chain uses TRBV12-3 or TRBV12-4 and TRBJ1-5; D is undetermined. The length of the CDR3 is 12 residues. V was shortened by 6 bases and J by 5 bases, with 8 bases between the two germline ends. The CDR3 region is CASRSTYQPQHF. DNA for the CDR3: TGTGCCAGCAGATCTACTTATCAGCCCCAGCATTTT.

This clonotype has just a few counts. V and J are TRBV9 and TRBJ1-2; tentative D call: TRBD1 (6 bases). The CDR3 spans 12 residues. V lost 0 bases to trimming and J lost 8 bases, with 8 bases between them. Germline CDR1 SGDLS, CDR2 YYNGEE. CDR3 amino acids: CASSVVQGGYTF. The CDR3 bases are TGTGCCAGCAGCGTAGTACAGGGAGGCTACACCTTC.

The CDR3 loop is CASSEIPPGGAYNEQFF. The DNA of the CDR3 is TGTGCCAGCAGTGAAATTCCCCCAGGGGGCGCCTACAATGAGCAGTTCTTC. V is TRBV6-1 and J is TRBJ2-1; 8 bases align to TRBD1. The J segment lost 2 bases and the V segment lost 2 bases, leaving 8 bases of the junction unmatched. This CDR3 has 17 residues. CDR1 is MNHNS and CDR2 is SASEGT in the germline V gene.

This clonotype was recorded many times. The chain joins TRBV7-6 to TRBJ2-1, with D tentatively TRBD1 (5 bases). With 3 bases removed from V and 8 bases from J, the gap between germline ends came to 14 bases. CDR1 is SGHVS, CDR2 FNYEAQ, per germline. CDR3 length equals 14 residues. The CDR3: CASSFETEGDEQFF. The DNA for the CDR3 is TGTGCCAGCAGCTTTGAGACGGAAGGGGATGAGCAGTTCTTC.

This clonotype was seen a handful of times. The V and J genes are TRBV29-1 and TRBJ2-6; D uncertain. Trimming cost V 4 bases and J 0 bases, with 4 bases left between them. From germline, CDR1 is SQVTM and CDR2 ANQGSEA. This CDR3 has 13 amino acids. CDR3 in amino acids: CSVAPSGANVLTF. CDR3 DNA sequence: TGCAGCGTTGCTCCCTCTGGGGCCAACGTCCTGACTTTC.

This clonotype was seen ten or more times. The chain joins TRBV28 to TRBJ2-7; 11 nucleotides agree with TRBD2. Per germline, CDR1 MDHEN and CDR2 SYDVKM. The V gene end was trimmed by 7 bases and the J gene end by 7 bases; junction bases not matched to a gene: 12. This CDR3 has 15 residues. The CDR3 is CASNPSSGRFGEQYF. CDR3 nucleotide sequence: TGTGCCAGCAACCCCTCTAGCGGGAGGTTTGGTGAGCAGTACTTC.

The chain uses TRBV29-1 and TRBJ1-2; no firm D call. Per the germline V gene, CDR1 is SQVTM and CDR2 is ANQGSEA. The V gene lost 4 bases and the J gene lost 8 bases, with 11 bases spanning the gap. There are 11 residues in the CDR3. CDR3 amino acids: CSVVGSFGYTF. The CDR3 region has the DNA TGCAGCGTTGTCGGATCTTTCGGCTACACCTTC.

This clonotype has a count of ten or more. V is TRBV12-3 or TRBV12-4 and J is TRBJ2-7, with D perhaps matching TRBD1 or TRBD2 (5 bases each). There are 15 residues in the CDR3. V shed 5 bases and J shed 4 bases, with 18 bases lying between them. Here the CDR3 DNA reads TGTGCCAGCAGTCCCGGGGTAGGGGCCACTTACGAGCAGTACTTC. It codes for CASSPGVGATYEQYF.

A few counts support this clonotype. The CDR3 loop is CASSEWTGGNTIYF. The CDR3 DNA reads as TGTGCCAGCAGCGAATGGACAGGGGGAAACACCATATATTTT. The chain uses TRBV11-2 and TRBJ1-3, with 8 bases identical to TRBD1. The CDR3 is 14 residues long. The germline V gene has CDR1 SGHAT and CDR2 FQNNGV. V lost 5 bases, J lost 4 bases, and 4 bases stayed unmatched.

This clonotype was picked up many times. V gene TRBV20-1 combines with J gene TRBJ1-3, with no clear D. CDR1 DFQATT and CDR2 SNEGSKA come from the germline V gene (reference sequence). The CDR3 consists of 13 residues. Trimming cost V 6 bases and J 4 bases, with 13 bases left between them. The CDR3 here is CSAPAEYGNTIYF. In nucleotides, the CDR3 is TGCAGTGCCCCAGCGGAGTACGGAAACACCATATATTTT.

This clonotype was counted many times. The chain uses TRBV7-9 and TRBJ2-1, with 9 bases aligning to TRBD2. Germline V gene lookup returns CDR1 SEHNR and CDR2 FQNEAQ (reference sequence). J was trimmed by 6 bases and V by 0 bases; bases with no gene match: 3. There are 15 residues in the CDR3. As DNA, the CDR3 is TGTGCCAGCAGCTTAGCAGCGGGAGGCCTCAATGAGCAGTTCTTC. Translation gives CASSLAAGGLNEQFF.

This sequence joins TRBV4-3 and TRBJ2-7; 9 nucleotides align to TRBD2. Germline lookup yields CDR1 LGHNA and CDR2 YSLEER. Trimming took 1 base from V and 6 from J; bases not matched to a gene: 10. The CDR3 totals 16 residues. The CDR3 loop is CASSQGGTSSGGEQYF. CDR3 nucleotides: TGCGCCAGCAGCCAAGGCGGGACTAGCTCTGGTGGCGAGCAGTACTTC.

This clonotype was seen many times. The CDR3 DNA sequence: TGTGCCAGCAGTTTCGAGGACTACGAGCAGTACTTC. It encodes CASSFEDYEQYF. The chain is built from TRBV28 and TRBJ2-7; D call uncertain. Germline V gene sequence: CDR1 MDHEN, CDR2 SYDVKM. Deletions cut 3 bases from V and 3 bases from J, with 6 bases between. The CDR3 sequence is 12 residues long.

This clonotype was counted ten times or more. The CDR3 nucleotides are TGCGCCAGCAGCTGGACTAGCACAGATACGCAGTATTTT. It translates to CASSWTSTDTQYF. V is TRBV5-1 and J is TRBJ2-3; a possible D gene is TRBD2 (5 bases). The CDR3 covers 13 residues. V was shortened by 3 bases and J by 0 bases, with 5 bases between the two germline ends. Germline values: CDR1 SGHRS, CDR2 YFSETQ. The full variable domain, rest sourced from reference TRBV5-1 and TRBJ2-3, is KAGVTQTPRYLIKTRGQQVTLSCSPISGHRSVSWYQQTPGQGLQFLFEYFSETQRNKGNFPGRFSGRQFSNSRSEMNVSTLELGDSALYLCASSWTSTDTQYFGPGTRLTVL.

The table lists this clonotype with a few counts. V and J are TRBV28 and TRBJ1-3; D is possibly TRBD1 (6 bases). V was clipped by 3 bases and J by 0 bases, with 18 bases between them. The germline CDR1 and CDR2 sequences are MDHEN and SYDVKM. This CDR3 has 18 residues. CDR3 sequence: CASSFSWTELSSGNTIYF. The CDR3 DNA reads TGTGCCAGCAGTTTCTCCTGGACAGAATTAAGCTCTGGAAACACCATATATTTT.

This clonotype was detected many times. The chain carries TRBV20-1 and TRBJ2-5; the match to TRBD2 covers 7 bases. CDR3 length: 16 residues. The V gene end was trimmed by 2 bases and the J gene end by 1 base; junction bases not matched to a gene: 10. The V gene's germline CDR1 is DFQATT and CDR2 SNEGSKA (reference sequence). CDR3 nucleotide sequence: TGCAGTGCTAGACCGAATCGGGAGGTTGTCCAAGAGACCCAGTACTTC. Encoded protein: CSARPNREVVQETQYF.